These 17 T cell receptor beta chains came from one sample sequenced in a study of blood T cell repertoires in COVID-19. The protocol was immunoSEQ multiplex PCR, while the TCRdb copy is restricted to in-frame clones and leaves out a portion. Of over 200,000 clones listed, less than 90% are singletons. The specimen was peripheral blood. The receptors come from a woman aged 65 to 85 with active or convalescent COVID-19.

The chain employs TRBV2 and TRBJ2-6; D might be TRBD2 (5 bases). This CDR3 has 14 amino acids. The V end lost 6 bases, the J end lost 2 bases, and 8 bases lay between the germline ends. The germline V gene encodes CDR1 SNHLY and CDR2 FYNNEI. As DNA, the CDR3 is TGTGCCAGCAGCGAGGGTCCTGGGGCCAACGTCCTGACTTTC. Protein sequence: CASSEGPGANVLTF.

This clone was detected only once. The CDR3 loop reads CASLGLAGTGELFF. CDR3 DNA sequence: TGTGCCAGTTTGGGACTAGCGGGGACCGGGGAGCTGTTTTTT. This sequence joins TRBV6-5 and TRBJ2-2; 13 bases match TRBD2. Per the germline V gene, CDR1 is MNHEY and CDR2 is SVGAGI. V shed 9 bases and J 5 bases; nucleotides not matched to a gene: 3. This CDR3 is built from 14 residues.

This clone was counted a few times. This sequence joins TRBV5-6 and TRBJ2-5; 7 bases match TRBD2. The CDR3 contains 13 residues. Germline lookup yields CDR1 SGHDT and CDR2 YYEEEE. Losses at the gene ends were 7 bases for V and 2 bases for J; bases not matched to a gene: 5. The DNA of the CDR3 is TGTGCCAGCGGGGCGGGGGATCAAGAGACCCAGTACTTC. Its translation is CASGAGDQETQYF.

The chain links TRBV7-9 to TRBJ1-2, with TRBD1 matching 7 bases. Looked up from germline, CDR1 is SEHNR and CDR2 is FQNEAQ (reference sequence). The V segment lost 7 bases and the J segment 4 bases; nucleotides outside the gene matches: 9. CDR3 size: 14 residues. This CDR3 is CASNPTGAVYGYTF. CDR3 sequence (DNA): TGTGCCAGCAACCCAACAGGGGCGGTCTATGGCTACACCTTC.

CDR3 DNA sequence: TGTGCCAGCAAGACAGAGGACGGAGACAATGAGCAGTTCTTC. Amino acids: CASKTEDGDNEQFF. This rearrangement joins TRBV6-4 to TRBJ2-1; perhaps TRBD1 as D (5 bases). Germline V gene data show CDR1 as MRHNA and CDR2 as SNTAGT. V lost 7 bases, J lost 5 bases, and 15 bases lay in between. CDR3 length equals 14 residues.

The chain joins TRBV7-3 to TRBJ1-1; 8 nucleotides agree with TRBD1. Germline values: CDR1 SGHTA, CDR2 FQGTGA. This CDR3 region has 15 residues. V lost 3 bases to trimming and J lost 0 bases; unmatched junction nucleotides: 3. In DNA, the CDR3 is TGTGCCAGCAGCTTGGGGGGACAGGTGAACACTGAAGCTTTCTTT. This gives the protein CASSLGGQVNTEAFF.

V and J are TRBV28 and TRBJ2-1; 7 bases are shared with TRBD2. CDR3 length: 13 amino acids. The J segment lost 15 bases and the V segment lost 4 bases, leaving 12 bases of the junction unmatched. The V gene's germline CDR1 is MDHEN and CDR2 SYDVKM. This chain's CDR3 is CASSWVGTIGLFF. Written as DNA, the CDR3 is TGTGCCAGCAGTTGGGTCGGGACTATAGGACTGTTCTTC.

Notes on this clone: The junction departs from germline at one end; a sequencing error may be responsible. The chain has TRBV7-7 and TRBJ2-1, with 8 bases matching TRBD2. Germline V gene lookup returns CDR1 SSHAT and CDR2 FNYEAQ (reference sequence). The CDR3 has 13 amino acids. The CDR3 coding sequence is TGTGCTAGCAGCCCGGGGGGGGGAAATGAGCAGTTCTTC. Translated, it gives CASSPGGGNEQFF.

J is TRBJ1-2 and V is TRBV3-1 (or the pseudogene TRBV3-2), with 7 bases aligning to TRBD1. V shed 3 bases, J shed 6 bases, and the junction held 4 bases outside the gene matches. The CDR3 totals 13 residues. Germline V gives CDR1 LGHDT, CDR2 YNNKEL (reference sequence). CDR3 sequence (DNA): TGTGCCAGCAGCCAGACAGGGTTTCATGGCTACACCTTC. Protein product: CASSQTGFHGYTF.

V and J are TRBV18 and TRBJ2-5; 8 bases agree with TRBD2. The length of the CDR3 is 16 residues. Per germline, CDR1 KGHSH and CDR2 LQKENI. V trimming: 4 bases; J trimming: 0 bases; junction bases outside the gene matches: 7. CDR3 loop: CASSLGSGGYQETQYF. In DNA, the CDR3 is TGTGCCAGCTCACTTGGAAGCGGGGGTTACCAAGAGACCCAGTACTTC.

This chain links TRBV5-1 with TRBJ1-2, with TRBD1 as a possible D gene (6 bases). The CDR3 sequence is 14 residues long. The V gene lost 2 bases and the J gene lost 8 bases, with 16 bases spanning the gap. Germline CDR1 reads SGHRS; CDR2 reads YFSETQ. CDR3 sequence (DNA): TGCGCCAGCAGCTTACAGGGAAGCTACTCGGGCTACACCTTC. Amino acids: CASSLQGSYSGYTF. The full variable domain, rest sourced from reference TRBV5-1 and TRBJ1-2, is KAGVTQTPRYLIKTRGQQVTLSCSPISGHRSVSWYQQTPGQGLQFLFEYFSETQRNKGNFPGRFSGRQFSNSRSEMNVSTLELGDSALYLCASSLQGSYSGYTFGSGTRLTVV.

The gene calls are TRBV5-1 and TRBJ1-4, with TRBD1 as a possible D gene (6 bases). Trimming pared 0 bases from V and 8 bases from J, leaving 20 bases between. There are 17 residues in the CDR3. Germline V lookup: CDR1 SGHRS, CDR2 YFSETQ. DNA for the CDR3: TGCGCCAGCAGCTTGGTCGGGGGGCAGGGGTTCAGCGAAAAACTGTTTTTT. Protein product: CASSLVGGQGFSEKLFF.

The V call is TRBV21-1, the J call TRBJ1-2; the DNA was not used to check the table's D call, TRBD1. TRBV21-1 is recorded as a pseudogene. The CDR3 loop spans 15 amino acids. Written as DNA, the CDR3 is TGTGCCAGCAGCAAAGGAGGGGGCCGCTACTATGGCTACACCTTC. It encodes CASSKGGGRYYGYTF.

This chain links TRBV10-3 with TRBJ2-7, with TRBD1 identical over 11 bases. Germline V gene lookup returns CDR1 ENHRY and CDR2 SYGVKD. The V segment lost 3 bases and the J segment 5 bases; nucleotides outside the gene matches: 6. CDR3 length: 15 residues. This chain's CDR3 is CAISETGQGAHEQYF. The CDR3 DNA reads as TGTGCCATCAGTGAAACAGGACAGGGGGCCCACGAGCAGTACTTC.

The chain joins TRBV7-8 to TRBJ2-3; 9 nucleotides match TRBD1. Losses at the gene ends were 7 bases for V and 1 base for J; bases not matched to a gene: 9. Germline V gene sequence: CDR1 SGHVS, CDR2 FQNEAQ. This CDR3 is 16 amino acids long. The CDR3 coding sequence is TGTGCCAGCACCCCGTCGGGACAGGGTGGCACAGATACGCAGTATTTT. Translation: CASTPSGQGGTDTQYF. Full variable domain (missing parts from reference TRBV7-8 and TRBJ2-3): GAGVSQSPRYKVAKRGQDVALRCDPISGHVSLFWYQQALGQGPEFLTYFQNEAQLDKSGLPSDRFFAERPEGSVSTLKIQRTQQEDSAVYLCASTPSGQGGTDTQYFGPGTRLTVL.

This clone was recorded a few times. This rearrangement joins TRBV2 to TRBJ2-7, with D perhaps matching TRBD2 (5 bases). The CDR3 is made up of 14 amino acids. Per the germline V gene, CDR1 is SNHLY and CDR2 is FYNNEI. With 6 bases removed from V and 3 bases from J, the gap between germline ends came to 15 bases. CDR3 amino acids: CASRDPRAFYEQYF. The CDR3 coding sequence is TGTGCCAGCAGAGACCCGCGGGCTTTCTACGAGCAGTACTTC.

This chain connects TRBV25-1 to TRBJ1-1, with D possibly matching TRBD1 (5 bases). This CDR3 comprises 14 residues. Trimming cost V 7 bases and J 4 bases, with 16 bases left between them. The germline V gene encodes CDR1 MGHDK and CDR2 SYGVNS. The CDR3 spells CASTTVNFVTEAFF. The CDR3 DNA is TGTGCCAGCACGACAGTCAATTTTGTCACTGAAGCTTTCTTT.